Below are 21 T cell receptor beta chains sequenced from a single sample in a study of T cells in Graves' hyperthyroidism and ophthalmopathy. RNA transcripts provided the source from which TCR beta CDR3 regions were amplified. HTBI primers were employed in a first-round RT-PCR of the TCR CDR3. TCRdb redid the calling of the multiplex PCR reads with MiXCR, one entry per CDR3 protein. The sample lists about 840,000 distinct CDR3 sequences, over 35% seen once, with 7.5% to 9.5% in the top ten. Sequencing used blood. All receptors derive from a man younger than 30 with Graves' hyperthyroidism.

This clonotype has ten or more counts. The chain couples TRBV19 to TRBJ2-7; 7 bases line up with TRBD2. CDR1 LNHDA and CDR2 SQIVND come from the germline V gene (reference sequence). This CDR3 region has 13 residues. V lost 3 bases to trimming and J lost 5 bases; unmatched junction nucleotides: 4. CDR3 sequence reads: CASSIGGSNEQYF. The CDR3 DNA sequence: TGTGCCAGTAGTATCGGGGGGAGCAACGAGCAGTACTTC.

This chain links TRBV29-1 with TRBJ2-5, with 9 bases fitting TRBD1. The germline CDR1 and CDR2 sequences are SQVTM and ANQGSEA. The CDR3 totals 12 residues. The ends lost 4 bases at V and 9 bases at J; junction bases unmatched: 6. The DNA of the CDR3 is TGCAGCGTTGGGACAGGGGATCAGCCCCAGTACTTC. This translates into CSVGTGDQPQYF.

This clonotype was recorded at least ten times. The chain joins TRBV19 to TRBJ1-4; D gene uncertain. Germline V CDR1 and CDR2: LNHDA, SQIVND (reference sequence). Deletions cut 5 bases from V and 11 bases from J, with 6 bases between. CDR3 length equals 10 residues. CDR3 coding DNA: TGTGCCAGTAGTGGGGAGAAACTGTTTTTT. It specifies CASSGEKLFF.

The table lists this clonotype with a few counts. An end of the junction differs from the germline gene, which may be a read error. The rearrangement links TRBV7-2 to TRBJ2-7; D is unclear. Looked up from germline, CDR1 is SGHTA and CDR2 is FQGNSA. This CDR3 contains 13 residues. This chain's CDR3 is CASSLGIDYEQYF. The CDR3 DNA reads as TGTGCCAGCAGTTTAGGGATTGACTACGAGCAGTACTTC.

With respect to this clonotype: This sequence may be a read error, since a much larger clone differs from it by one base. This rearrangement joins TRBV2 to TRBJ1-1; D is unresolved. The CDR3 is made up of 15 amino acids. In germline, CDR1 is SNHLY, CDR2 FYNNEI. DNA of the CDR3: TGTGCCAGCAGTGAACAAGAGGTAGGGAACACTGAAGCTCTCTTT. Translation: CASSEQEVGNTEALF.

At least ten counts were recorded for this clonotype. The chain is built from TRBV2 and TRBJ1-6; D perhaps matches TRBD1 (6 bases). Between the trimmed V and J ends, which lost 7 bases and 3 bases, there was a span of 10 bases. The CDR3 is 14 amino acids. Germline V gene data show CDR1 as SNHLY and CDR2 as FYNNEI. As DNA, the CDR3 is TGTGCCAGCAACAAGGGGGACTATAATTCACCCCTCCACTTT. Residues: CASNKGDYNSPLHF.

The chain uses TRBV7-9 and TRBJ2-7; D possibly corresponds to TRBD1 (6 bases). Germline values: CDR1 SEHNR, CDR2 FQNEAQ (reference sequence). The V end lost 9 bases, the J end lost 0 bases, and 12 bases lay between the germline ends. This CDR3 contains 13 residues. The CDR3 sequence is CASRQGFSYEQYF. As DNA, the CDR3 is TGTGCCAGTCGCCAGGGGTTCTCCTACGAGCAGTACTTC.

The chain joins TRBV25-1 to TRBJ1-5; 7 bases fit TRBD1. Trimming removed 5 bases from V and 0 bases from J; junction bases left unmatched: 10. CDR1 and CDR2 from the germline V gene are MGHDK and SYGVNS. CDR3 length: 17 residues. This chain's CDR3 is CASSLDRNAHSNQPQHF. For the CDR3, the DNA is TGTGCCAGCAGTTTGGACAGGAACGCCCATAGCAATCAGCCCCAGCATTTT.

There are many counts of this clonotype. V gene TRBV2 combines with J gene TRBJ1-2, with D unclear. V dropped 6 bases and J dropped 1 base, with 12 bases sitting between them. The CDR3 covers 14 residues. Germline assignment: CDR1 SNHLY and CDR2 FYNNEI. CDR3 nucleotide sequence: TGTGCCAGCAGGGAACCAAATGATAACTATGGCTACACCTTC. As protein: CASREPNDNYGYTF.

This clonotype was seen more than once but under ten times. The chain links TRBV13 to TRBJ2-2; 11 bases line up with TRBD1. J lost 9 bases, V lost 4 bases, and 7 bases had no gene match. Germline V gene sequence: CDR1 PRHDT, CDR2 FYEKMQ (reference sequence). This CDR3 is built from 15 residues. The CDR3 reads CASSSEGQGVWELFF. Here the CDR3 DNA reads TGTGCCAGCAGCTCCGAGGGACAGGGGGTTTGGGAGCTGTTTTTT.

This clonotype was picked up a small number of times. The rearrangement links TRBV7-8 to TRBJ1-2, with 7 bases lining up with TRBD1. CDR3 length: 15 residues. CDR1 is SGHVS, CDR2 FQNEAQ, per germline. Trimming cost V 2 bases and J 0 bases; bases outside gene matches: 3. The CDR3 protein is CASSLFGQANYGYTF. As DNA, the CDR3 is TGTGCCAGCAGCTTATTTGGACAGGCTAACTATGGCTACACCTTC. Full variable domain (remainder filled in from reference TRBV7-8 and TRBJ1-2): GAGVSQSPRYKVAKRGQDVALRCDPISGHVSLFWYQQALGQGPEFLTYFQNEAQLDKSGLPSDRFFAERPEGSVSTLKIQRTQQEDSAVYLCASSLFGQANYGYTFGSGTRLTVV.

At least ten counts were recorded for this clonotype. The chain joins TRBV20-1 to TRBJ2-7; 13 nucleotides agree with TRBD2. CDR1 is DFQATT and CDR2 is SNEGSKA in the germline V gene (reference sequence). V trimming: 5 bases; J trimming: 4 bases; junction bases outside the gene matches: 5. The CDR3 loop spans 14 amino acids. CDR3 sequence: CSARGLAGAYEQYF. The CDR3 nucleotides read TGCAGTGCTCGTGGACTAGCGGGAGCATACGAGCAGTACTTC.

The genes are TRBV12-3 or TRBV12-4 and TRBJ2-2; D remains unclear. This CDR3 has 12 residues. V was pared by 5 bases and J by 7 bases, with 8 bases between. CDR3 in amino acids: CASSPPIGELFF. CDR3 DNA sequence: TGTGCCAGCAGTCCTCCGATCGGGGAGCTGTTTTTT.

CDR3 in amino acids: CASSLVTGDFTGELFF. The CDR3 DNA sequence: TGTGCCAGCAGCTTAGTGACAGGGGACTTCACCGGGGAGCTGTTTTTT. The rearrangement joins TRBV7-9 to TRBJ2-2; 8 bases agree with TRBD1. Trimming took 1 base from V and 4 from J; bases not matched to a gene: 5. The length of the CDR3 is 16 residues. The germline V gene has CDR1 SEHNR and CDR2 FQNEAQ (reference sequence).

On this clonotype itself: A junction boundary mismatches the germline segment, possibly from a read error. CDR3 nucleotides: TGCGCCAGCAGCAGCAGGGGGGGCTCCTCCCGGGAAGCTTTCTTT. It specifies CASSSRGGSSREAFF. V is TRBV7-9 and J is TRBJ1-1, with 7 bases that match TRBD1. Looked up from germline, CDR1 is SEHNR and CDR2 is FQNEAQ (reference sequence). The CDR3 has 15 residues.

The V gene is TRBV7-6, the J gene TRBJ2-5, with 9 bases lining up with TRBD2. Germline assignment: CDR1 SGHVS and CDR2 FNYEAQ. The CDR3 runs 16 residues. V trimming: 5 bases; J trimming: 5 bases; junction bases outside the gene matches: 12. The CDR3 loop reads CASSTRTSVLRETQYF. DNA for the CDR3: TGTGCCAGCAGCACTCGGACTAGCGTGTTGAGGGAGACCCAGTACTTC.

The chain links TRBV20-1 to TRBJ2-5, with a possible D match to TRBD1 (5 bases). CDR1 is DFQATT, CDR2 SNEGSKA, per germline (reference sequence). The CDR3 totals 13 residues. Trimming removed 5 bases at V and 3 bases at J, with 13 bases between. CDR3 region: CSAPPSREETQYF. Here the CDR3 DNA reads TGCAGTGCTCCCCCCAGCAGGGAAGAGACCCAGTACTTC.

This clonotype was seen a few times. V usage is TRBV7-2 and J usage is TRBJ2-7; D could derive from TRBD1 or TRBD2 (5 bases each). The germline CDR1 and CDR2 sequences are SGHTA and FQGNSA. The CDR3 totals 17 residues. Trimming removed 3 bases at V and 2 bases at J, with 20 bases between. The CDR3 nucleotides are TGTGCCAGCAGCTTCGTACTACTCCGGGACCGAACCTACGAGCAGTACTTC. Amino acid sequence: CASSFVLLRDRTYEQYF.

The chain couples TRBV5-1 to TRBJ2-7, with D tentatively TRBD1 (6 bases). CDR1 is SGHRS and CDR2 is YFSETQ in the germline V gene. The CDR3 contains 14 residues. Trimming removed 3 bases at V and 3 bases at J, with 13 bases between. Here the CDR3 reads CASSSDRTYYEQYF. CDR3 nucleotide sequence: TGCGCCAGCAGCTCCGACAGGACCTACTACGAGCAGTACTTC.

The chain has TRBV5-1 and TRBJ1-1, with no clear D. Trimming took 4 bases from V and 1 from J, leaving 11 bases between them. Germline V gives CDR1 SGHRS, CDR2 YFSETQ. The CDR3 sequence is 14 residues long. The CDR3 reads CASSPPTKNTEAFF. In DNA form, the CDR3 reads TGCGCCAGCAGCCCTCCGACAAAGAACACTGAAGCTTTCTTT. The full variable domain, with the rest looked up from reference TRBV5-1 and TRBJ1-1, is KAGVTQTPRYLIKTRGQQVTLSCSPISGHRSVSWYQQTPGQGLQFLFEYFSETQRNKGNFPGRFSGRQFSNSRSEMNVSTLELGDSALYLCASSPPTKNTEAFFGQGTRLTVV.

The rearrangement links TRBV15 to TRBJ2-2, with TRBD2 matching 8 bases. CDR1 LNHNV and CDR2 YYDKDF come from the germline V gene (reference sequence). The CDR3 runs to 16 residues. V lost 8 bases, J lost 6 bases, and 14 bases stayed unmatched. As DNA, the CDR3 is TGTGCCACCGCTCGGGATTCGGGGGGGAGTCCCGGGGAGCTGTTTTTT. It codes for CATARDSGGSPGELFF. Full variable domain (outside the CDR3, taken from reference TRBV15 and TRBJ2-2): DAMVIQNPRYQVTQFGKPVTLSCSQTLNHNVMYWYQQKSSQAPKLLFHYYDKDFNNEADTPDNFQSRRPNTSFCFLDIRSPGLGDTAMYLCATARDSGGSPGELFFGEGSRLTVL.